A selection of T cell receptor beta chains follows, all from one sample in a study of shared clonotypes between healthy human individuals. Some clones are missing from TCRdb's copy, which holds only in-frame ones; the method was immunoSEQ multiplex PCR. The sample yields approximately 980,000 clones, approximately 80% seen once. Sequencing input: memory CD4+ T cells sorted from blood. Receptors originate from a man in his late teens or twenties in good health. The CDR3 runs from the conserved cysteine through the conserved F or W. A D gene is named only where the DNA matches it firmly. Only some rows state a clone size, as once, few, many or a class for expanded clones.

V gene	J gene	D gene	clone size	CDR3 protein	CDR3 DNA
TRBV7-8	TRBJ1-2	.	once	CATLGGGHYGYTF	TGTGCCACCTTGGGGGGAGGGCACTATGGCTACACCTTC
TRBV19	TRBJ2-4	.	.	CASRSDLAKNIQYF	TGTGCCAGTAGATCAGACCTAGCCAAAAACATTCAGTACTTC
TRBV11-2	TRBJ2-1	.	.	CASSLVGQLNEQFF	TGTGCCAGCAGCTTAGTAGGACAGCTGAATGAGCAGTTCTTC
TRBV7-8	TRBJ2-7	TRBD2	.	CASSSDTSGRASEQYF	TGTGCCAGCAGCTCGGATACTAGCGGGAGGGCGTCCGAGCAGTACTTC
TRBV30	TRBJ2-1	TRBD2	.	CAWEGGGRKRNEQFF	TGTGCCTGGGAGGGAGGCGGGAGGAAGCGCAATGAGCAGTTCTTC
TRBV18	TRBJ1-1	.	.	CASSPRRANTEAFF	TGTGCCAGCTCACCACGAAGGGCGAACACTGAAGCTTTCTTT
TRBV6-5	TRBJ2-3	TRBD2	.	CASSYSGGGATDTQYF	TGTGCCAGCAGTTACTCGGGCGGGGGGGCCACAGATACGCAGTATTTT
TRBV5-8	TRBJ1-5	.	.	CASSLGQNSNQPQHF	TGTGCCAGCAGCTTAGGACAAAATAGCAATCAGCCCCAGCATTTT
TRBV5-6	TRBJ1-2	.	once	CASSLVGASNYGYTF	TGTGCCAGCAGCTTGGTCGGGGCGTCCAACTATGGCTACACCTTC
TRBV19	TRBJ1-2	.	.	CASSIETSGYTF	TGTGCCAGTAGTATAGAGACCAGTGGCTACACCTTC
TRBV5-6	TRBJ2-3	.	.	CASSLVDTQYF	TGTGCCAGCAGCTTGGTCGATACGCAGTATTTT
TRBV11-3	TRBJ2-1	.	.	CASSGQPNEQFF	TGTGCCAGCAGTGGACAGCCTAATGAGCAGTTCTTC
TRBV15	TRBJ2-5	.	once	CATSRVQETQYF	TGTGCCACCAGCAGGGTCCAAGAGACCCAGTACTTC
TRBV7-2	TRBJ2-7	TRBD2	.	CASSLNPASAGDYEQYF	TGTGCCAGCAGCTTAAATCCTGCGTCAGCGGGGGACTACGAGCAGTACTTC